This T cell receptor (beta chain) was captured by sequencing in a study of siplizumab effects on memory and regulatory T cells. Study-level findings and limits: Suppression by proliferating Tregs derived from siplizumab cultures was not verified. The alloreactive clones that mapped to unstimulated subsets made up only a minor fraction. The diversity of naive T cells seemed greater than that of memory cells, and their alloresponse contribution seemed major.

Clones were read by immunoSEQ multiplex PCR, and TCRdb kept only the in-frame ones, dropping some. This table has about 52,000 clones, roughly 97% appearing once. Regarding this clone: Antigen: not known.

The source of this sequence is a human donor in good health. Sequencing used naive CD4+ T cells sorted from blood.

DNA for the CDR3: TGTGCCAGCAGCCTGGGACAGGGGGCGGCCGAGCAGTACTTC. Residues: CASSLGQGAAEQYF. The chain couples TRBV4-2 to TRBJ2-7; 12 bases line up with TRBD1. Per the germline V gene, CDR1 is LGHNA and CDR2 is YNFKEQ. V lost 4 bases, J lost 6 bases, and 4 bases stayed unmatched. This CDR3 contains 14 residues.